These 6 T cell receptor beta chains were all obtained from the same sample, sequenced in a study of T cell changes during pregnancy in multiple sclerosis. The data were produced by immunoSEQ multiplex PCR, yet TCRdb's version contains in-frame clones alone and is incomplete. The sample lists around 30,000 clones; roughly 87% were seen once. The sequencing here drew on CD8+ T cells from peripheral blood mononuclear cells, taken in the first trimester of pregnancy. The receptors derive from a female donor with multiple sclerosis, enrolled in a pregnancy study.

The chain employs TRBV5-1 and TRBJ2-1, with 11 bases fitting TRBD2. This CDR3 is built from 17 residues. V lost 4 bases to trimming and J lost 8 bases; unmatched junction nucleotides: 14. Per the germline V gene, CDR1 is SGHRS and CDR2 is YFSETQ. For the CDR3, the DNA is TGCGCCAGCAGCCCCAAGCAACTAGCGGGAGCGATGGATGAGCAGTTCTTC. This translates into CASSPKQLAGAMDEQFF.

The chain combines TRBV30 with TRBJ1-1, with a tentative D call TRBD1 (6 bases). The germline gives CDR1 GTSNPN, CDR2 SVGIG (reference sequence). V was shortened by 8 bases and J by 4 bases, with 14 bases between the two germline ends. The CDR3 runs to 12 residues. CDR3 nucleotide sequence: TGTGCCGTACAAATAGGGGGCACTGAAGCTTTCTTT. Protein sequence: CAVQIGGTEAFF. Looking up the rest from reference TRBV30 and TRBJ1-1 gives the full variable domain: SQTIHQWPATLVQPVGSPLSLECTVEGTSNPNLYWYRQAAGRGLQLLFYSVGIGQISSEVPQNLSASRPQDRQFILSSKKLLLSDSGFYLCAVQIGGTEAFFGQGTRLTVV.

The rearrangement uses TRBV21-1 and TRBJ2-3; TRBD2, the table's D call, lacks a check against the DNA. TRBV21-1 is labeled a pseudogene. The CDR3 has 14 amino acids. As DNA, the CDR3 is TGTGCCAGCAGCATACTAGGGTACACAGATACGCAGTATTTT. Encoded protein: CASSILGYTDTQYF.

There are a few counts of this clone. Here the CDR3 reads CAWSRTGLENTEAFF. Here the CDR3 DNA reads TGTGCCTGGAGTCGGACAGGGCTGGAAAACACTGAAGCTTTCTTT. The chain recombines TRBV30 with TRBJ1-1; 8 bases line up with TRBD1. The CDR3 is 15 amino acids. From germline, CDR1 is GTSNPN and CDR2 SVGIG (reference sequence). Unmatched junction bases numbered 7, after V lost 2 bases and J lost 2 bases.

This CDR3 is CASINRDSHDNEQFF. The CDR3 DNA sequence: TGTGCCAGCATAAACCGGGACTCACACGACAATGAGCAGTTCTTC. The chain has TRBV27 and TRBJ2-1; D is perhaps TRBD2 (6 bases). V lost 7 bases to trimming and J lost 5 bases, with 18 bases between them. This CDR3 is built from 15 residues. The V gene's germline CDR1 is MNHEY and CDR2 SMNVEV (reference sequence).

This clone was seen ten or more times. The V call is TRBV19, the J call TRBJ2-7, with D maybe TRBD2 (6 bases). V shed 3 bases and J shed 3 bases, with 12 bases lying between them. The length of the CDR3 is 14 residues. CDR1 and CDR2 (germline): LNHDA, SQIVND (reference sequence). CDR3 nucleotide sequence: TGTGCCAGTAGTATGGGGGGAGAGTTCTACGAGCAGTACTTC. Protein: CASSMGGEFYEQYF.